Listed below are T cell receptor beta chains from one sample, sequenced in a study of blood T cell repertoires in COVID-19. Clones were sequenced by immunoSEQ multiplex PCR, and TCRdb holds only the in-frame ones, with some missing. Of nearly 350,000 clones in the sample, around 82% were seen once. Sequencing was performed on peripheral blood. The receptors stem from a man aged 30-40 years with active or convalescent COVID-19. Both conserved end residues are part of each CDR3. The D gene is left open where the match is weak. Clone size is not always given. Where it is, it says once, few, many or a class for expanded clones.

v_gene: TRBV30
d_gene: .
j_gene: TRBJ2-7
abundance: .
len: 13
CDR3nt: TGTGCCTGGAGTCGGGACAACTCCTACGAGCAGTACTTC
CDR3aa: CAWSRDNSYEQYF

v_gene: TRBV4-1
d_gene: TRBD1
j_gene: TRBJ1-1
abundance: many
len: 14
CDR3nt: TGCGCCAGCAGCCCGAACAGGGGAGACGTTGAAGCTTTCTTT
CDR3aa: CASSPNRGDVEAFF

v_gene: TRBV29-1
d_gene: TRBD1
j_gene: TRBJ1-1
abundance: .
len: 14
CDR3nt: TGCAGCGTCTCACCCGGGACAGCGAACACTGAAGCTTTCTTT
CDR3aa: CSVSPGTANTEAFF

v_gene: TRBV19
d_gene: TRBD1
j_gene: TRBJ1-3
abundance: .
len: 15
CDR3nt: TGTGCCAGTAGTATAGGGACAGGGTACGGAAACACCATATATTTT
CDR3aa: CASSIGTGYGNTIYF

v_gene: TRBV6-1
d_gene: .
j_gene: TRBJ1-6
abundance: .
len: 17
CDR3nt: TGTGCCAGCAGTGAAAGAAGGGGCCTGGGGGGTAATTCACCCCTCCACTTT
CDR3aa: CASSERRGLGGNSPLHF

v_gene: TRBV7-9
d_gene: .
j_gene: TRBJ2-1
abundance: .
len: 18
CDR3nt: TGTGCCAGCAGCCCCTACGCTCTAGCGCTGAGCTCCTACAATGAGCAGTTCTTC
CDR3aa: CASSPYALALSSYNEQFF

v_gene: TRBV15
d_gene: TRBD1
j_gene: TRBJ2-5
abundance: many
len: 13
CDR3nt: TGTGCCACCAGCAGCAGGGGGCAAGAGACCCAGTACTTC
CDR3aa: CATSSRGQETQYF

v_gene: TRBV7-9
d_gene: .
j_gene: TRBJ2-3
abundance: .
len: 16
CDR3nt: TGTGCCAGCAGTTTAACCCGCGGGTTTGGCACAGATACGCAGTATTTT
CDR3aa: CASSLTRGFGTDTQYF

v_gene: TRBV7-9
d_gene: TRBD2
j_gene: TRBJ2-1
abundance: .
len: 14
CDR3nt: TGTGCCAGCAGCTCATTAGCGGGGTCCAATGAGCAGTTCTTC
CDR3aa: CASSSLAGSNEQFF

v_gene: TRBV5-1
d_gene: .
j_gene: TRBJ2-2
abundance: .
len: 14
CDR3nt: TGCGCCAGCAGCTTGGACAAGAACACCGGGGAGCTGTTTTTT
CDR3aa: CASSLDKNTGELFF

v_gene: TRBV18
d_gene: .
j_gene: TRBJ2-7
abundance: .
len: 13
CDR3nt: TGTGCCAGCTCACCACCGAGTCCGGGGGAGCAGTACTTC
CDR3aa: CASSPPSPGEQYF

v_gene: TRBV6-5
d_gene: TRBD2
j_gene: TRBJ2-1
abundance: .
len: 15
CDR3nt: TGTGCCAGCAGTTACCGGGACTACTCCTACAATGAGCAGTTCTTC
CDR3aa: CASSYRDYSYNEQFF

v_gene: TRBV4-2
d_gene: TRBD1
j_gene: TRBJ2-7
abundance: .
len: 14
CDR3nt: TGTGCCAGCAGCCCGGGACAGGGGAACTACGAGCAGTACTTC
CDR3aa: CASSPGQGNYEQYF

v_gene: TRBV5-1
d_gene: .
j_gene: TRBJ2-5
abundance: .
len: 14
CDR3nt: TGCGCCAGCAGCCCGGACAGTACACAAGAGACCCAGTACTTC
CDR3aa: CASSPDSTQETQYF

v_gene: TRBV11-2
d_gene: .
j_gene: TRBJ1-2
abundance: .
len: 15
CDR3nt: TGTGCCAGCAGCTTAGAGGGCACCACTAACTATGGCTACACCTTC
CDR3aa: CASSLEGTTNYGYTF

v_gene: TRBV7-2
d_gene: TRBD2
j_gene: TRBJ2-7
abundance: .
len: 16
CDR3nt: TGTGCCAGCAGCTTAGGGCTGAGCGGGGGACCTCGTTCGCAGTACTTC
CDR3aa: CASSLGLSGGPRSQYF

v_gene: TRBV9
d_gene: TRBD1
j_gene: TRBJ1-2
abundance: .
len: 14
CDR3nt: TGTGCCAGCAGCGTAGATGGGACAGGGGCTGGCTACACCTTC
CDR3aa: CASSVDGTGAGYTF

v_gene: TRBV3-1/TRBV3-2
d_gene: .
j_gene: TRBJ1-6
abundance: .
len: 15
CDR3nt: TGTGCCAGCAGCCAAGGACCGGGCCGGGGGTCACCCCTCCACTTT
CDR3aa: CASSQGPGRGSPLHF

v_gene: TRBV7-8
d_gene: .
j_gene: TRBJ2-1
abundance: .
len: 14
CDR3nt: TGTGCCAGCAGCTTAACCAACACGGGCAATGAGCAGTTCTTC
CDR3aa: CASSLTNTGNEQFF

v_gene: TRBV27
d_gene: TRBD2
j_gene: TRBJ2-1
abundance: .
len: 15
CDR3nt: TGTGCCAGCATTAAACTAGCGGGGGGCGCCGGGGTGCAGTTCTTC
CDR3aa: CASIKLAGGAGVQFF

v_gene: TRBV27
d_gene: .
j_gene: TRBJ1-1
abundance: .
len: 14
CDR3nt: TGTGCCAGCAGTTTATCTAGACAGAACACTGAAGCTTTCTTT
CDR3aa: CASSLSRQNTEAFF

v_gene: TRBV2
d_gene: .
j_gene: TRBJ2-5
abundance: .
len: 15
CDR3nt: TGTGCCAGCAGTGAAGAAGCAACGGTGCAAGAGACCCAGTACTTC
CDR3aa: CASSEEATVQETQYF

v_gene: TRBV4-1
d_gene: .
j_gene: TRBJ1-2
abundance: few
len: 15
CDR3nt: TGCGCCAGCAGCCTCCTGACGGGGACTCGCTATGGCTACACCTTC
CDR3aa: CASSLLTGTRYGYTF

v_gene: TRBV28
d_gene: TRBD2
j_gene: TRBJ2-3
abundance: .
len: 16
CDR3nt: TGTGCCAGCAGTTTAGGCGCGGGAGGGGTCCCAGATACGCAGTATTTT
CDR3aa: CASSLGAGGVPDTQYF

v_gene: TRBV4-1
d_gene: .
j_gene: TRBJ1-6
abundance: few
len: 15
CDR3nt: TGCGCCAGCAGCGACACCGGGACACTTAATTCACCCCTCCACTTT
CDR3aa: CASSDTGTLNSPLHF

v_gene: TRBV5-1
d_gene: TRBD1
j_gene: TRBJ1-6
abundance: .
len: 15
CDR3nt: TGCGCCAGCAGCTTGGGGACAGGGGAAGATTCACCCCTCCACTTT
CDR3aa: CASSLGTGEDSPLHF

v_gene: TRBV27
d_gene: .
j_gene: TRBJ1-2
abundance: .
len: 16
CDR3nt: TGTGCCAGCAGTTTATATCGGGACACATATAACTATGGCTACACCTTC
CDR3aa: CASSLYRDTYNYGYTF